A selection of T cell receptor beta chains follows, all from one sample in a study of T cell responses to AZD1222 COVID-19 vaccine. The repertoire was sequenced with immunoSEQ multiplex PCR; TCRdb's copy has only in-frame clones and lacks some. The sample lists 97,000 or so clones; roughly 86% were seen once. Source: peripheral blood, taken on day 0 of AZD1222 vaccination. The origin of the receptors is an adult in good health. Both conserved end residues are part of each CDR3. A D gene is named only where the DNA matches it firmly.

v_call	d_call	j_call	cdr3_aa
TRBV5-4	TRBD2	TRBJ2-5	CASSYPTSGRASETQYF
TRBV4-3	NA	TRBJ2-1	CASSQDFGPLGNEQFF
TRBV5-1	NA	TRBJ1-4	CASSQDGTNEKLFF
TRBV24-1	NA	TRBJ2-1	CATSDLSGSAYNEQFF
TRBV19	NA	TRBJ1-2	CASSAGQNYGYTF
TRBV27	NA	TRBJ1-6	CASSLTRSLNSPLHF
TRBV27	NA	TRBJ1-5	CASRFKAGGGPQHF
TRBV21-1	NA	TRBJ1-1	CASSLSAASAEAFF
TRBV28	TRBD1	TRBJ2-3	CASKGQGISTDTQYF
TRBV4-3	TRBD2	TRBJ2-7	CASHPSGGRLRGSCYEQYF
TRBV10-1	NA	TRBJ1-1	CASVPSQVNTEAFF
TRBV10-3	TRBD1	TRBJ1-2	CAISSGTVEQGYTF
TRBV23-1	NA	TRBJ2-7	CASGPASYEQYF
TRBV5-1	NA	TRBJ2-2	CASRLTGELFF
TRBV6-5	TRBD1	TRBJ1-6	CASSNRGQASPLHF
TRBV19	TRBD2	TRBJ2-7	CASSIRTSGRMGEQYF
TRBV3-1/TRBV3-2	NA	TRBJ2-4	CASSQVGRGTYLAKNIQYF
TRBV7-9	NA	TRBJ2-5	CASRGARGVLRETQYF
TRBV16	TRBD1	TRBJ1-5	CASSQSTGTAQHF
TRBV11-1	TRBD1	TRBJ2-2	CASSLDRGNTGELFF
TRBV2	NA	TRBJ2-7	CASSLPYEQYF
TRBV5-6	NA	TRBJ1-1	CASSLYSGARSTEAFF
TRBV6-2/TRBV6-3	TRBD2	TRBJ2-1	CASSYRSTSGNYNEQFF
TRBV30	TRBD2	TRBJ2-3	CAWRGTSGSSSTDTQYF
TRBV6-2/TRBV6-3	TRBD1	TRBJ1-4	CASNPDREQSEKLFF
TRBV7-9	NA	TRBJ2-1	CASSPWGNNEQFF
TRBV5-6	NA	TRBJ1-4	CASSMGPGSEKLFF
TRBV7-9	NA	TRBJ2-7	CASSLQAYGYEQYF
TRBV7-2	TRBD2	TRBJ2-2	CASSFTSGRAAGELFF
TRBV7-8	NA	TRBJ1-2	CASSPGGTPDIYGYTF
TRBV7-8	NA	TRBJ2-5	CASSSLYDADQETQYF
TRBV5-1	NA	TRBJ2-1	CASSLAGGLSSYNEQFF
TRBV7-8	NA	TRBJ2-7	CASSSQTRTYEQYF
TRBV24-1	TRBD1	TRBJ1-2	CATSDPGGDRKPSYTF
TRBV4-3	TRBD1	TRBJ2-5	CASSQDRARTQYF
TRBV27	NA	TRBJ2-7	CASSFTASSYEQYF
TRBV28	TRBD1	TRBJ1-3	CASSPHFGTGDNTIYF
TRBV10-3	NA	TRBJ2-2	CAISVGTPTTGELFF
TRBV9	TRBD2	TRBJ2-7	CASSNGGASYEQYF
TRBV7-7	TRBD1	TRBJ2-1	CASSLGQGVVNEQFF
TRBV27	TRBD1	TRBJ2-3	CASSTRTGQLTRRRVDTQYF
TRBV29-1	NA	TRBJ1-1	CSVERVAGEAFF
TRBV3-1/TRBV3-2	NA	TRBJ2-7	CASSVPFGEQYF
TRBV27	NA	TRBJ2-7	CASSLSGGPYEQYF
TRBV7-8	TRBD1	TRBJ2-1	CASSPWTGAYNEQFF
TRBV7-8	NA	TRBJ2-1	CASSLADGNEQFF
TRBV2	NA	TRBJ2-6	CASREGGGSTGANVLTF
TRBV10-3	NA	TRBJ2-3	CAIGYGGGTDTQYF
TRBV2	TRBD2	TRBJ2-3	CASSGGLAGRGDTQYF
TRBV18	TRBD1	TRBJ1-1	CASSLRRQGTVNMNTEAFF
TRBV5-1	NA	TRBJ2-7	CASSLGLADPYEQYF
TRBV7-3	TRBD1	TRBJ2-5	CASSSGQKETQYF